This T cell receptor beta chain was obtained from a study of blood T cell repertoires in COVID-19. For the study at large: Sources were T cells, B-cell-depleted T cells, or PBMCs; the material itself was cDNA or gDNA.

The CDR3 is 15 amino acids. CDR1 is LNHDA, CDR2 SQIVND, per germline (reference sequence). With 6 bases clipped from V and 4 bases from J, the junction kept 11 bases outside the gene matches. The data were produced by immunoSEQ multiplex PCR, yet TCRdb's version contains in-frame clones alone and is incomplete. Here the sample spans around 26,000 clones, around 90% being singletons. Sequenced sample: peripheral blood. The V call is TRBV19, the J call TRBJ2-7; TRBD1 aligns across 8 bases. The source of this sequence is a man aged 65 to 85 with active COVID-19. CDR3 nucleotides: TGTGCCAGTAGCAGCGGACAGGGTGAGGAGTACGAGCAGTACTTC. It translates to CASSSGQGEEYEQYF.